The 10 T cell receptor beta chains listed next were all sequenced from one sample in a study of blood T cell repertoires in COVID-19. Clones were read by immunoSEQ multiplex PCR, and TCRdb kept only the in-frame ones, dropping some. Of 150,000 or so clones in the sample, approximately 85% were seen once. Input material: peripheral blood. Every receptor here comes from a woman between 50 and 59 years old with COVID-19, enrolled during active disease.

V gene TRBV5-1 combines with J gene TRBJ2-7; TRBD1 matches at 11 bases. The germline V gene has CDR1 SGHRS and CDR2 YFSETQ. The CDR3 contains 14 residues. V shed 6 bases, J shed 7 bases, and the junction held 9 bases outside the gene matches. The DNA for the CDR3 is TGCGCCAGCAAACCGGGACAGGGGGTGTGGGAGCAGTACTTC. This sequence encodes CASKPGQGVWEQYF.

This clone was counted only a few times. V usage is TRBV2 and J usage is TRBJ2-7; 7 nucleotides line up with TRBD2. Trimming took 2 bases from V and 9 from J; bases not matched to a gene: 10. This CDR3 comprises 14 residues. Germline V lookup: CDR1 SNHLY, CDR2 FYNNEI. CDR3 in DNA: TGTGCCAGCAGTGAACTACCCTCTGGCGGGGGGCAGTACTTC. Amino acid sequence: CASSELPSGGGQYF.

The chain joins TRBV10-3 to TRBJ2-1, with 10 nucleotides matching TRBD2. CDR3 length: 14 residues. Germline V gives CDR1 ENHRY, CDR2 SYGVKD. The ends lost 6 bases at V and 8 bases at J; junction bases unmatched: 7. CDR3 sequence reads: CAIRGTSVGDEQFF. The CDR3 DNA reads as TGTGCCATCAGGGGGACTAGCGTCGGCGATGAGCAGTTCTTC.

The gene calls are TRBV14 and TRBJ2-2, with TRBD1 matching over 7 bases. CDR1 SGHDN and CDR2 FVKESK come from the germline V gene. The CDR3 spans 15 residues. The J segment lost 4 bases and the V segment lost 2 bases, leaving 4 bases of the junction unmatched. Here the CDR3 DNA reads TGTGCCAGCAGCCAATTGGGACAGCGCACCGGGGAGCTGTTTTTT. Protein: CASSQLGQRTGELFF.

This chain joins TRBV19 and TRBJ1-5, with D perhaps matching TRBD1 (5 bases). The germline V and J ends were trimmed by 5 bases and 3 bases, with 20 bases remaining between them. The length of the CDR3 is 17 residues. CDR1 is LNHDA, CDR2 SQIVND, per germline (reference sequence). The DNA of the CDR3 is TGTGCCAGTAGTCCTCTCACCGGACAATCATACAATCAGCCCCAGCATTTT. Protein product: CASSPLTGQSYNQPQHF.

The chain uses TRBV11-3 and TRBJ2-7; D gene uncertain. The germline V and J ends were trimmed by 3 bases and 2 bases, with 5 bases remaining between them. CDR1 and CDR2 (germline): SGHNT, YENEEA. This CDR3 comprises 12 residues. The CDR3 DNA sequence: TGTGCCAGCAGCTTTAGCCCCTACGAGCAGTACTTC. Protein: CASSFSPYEQYF.

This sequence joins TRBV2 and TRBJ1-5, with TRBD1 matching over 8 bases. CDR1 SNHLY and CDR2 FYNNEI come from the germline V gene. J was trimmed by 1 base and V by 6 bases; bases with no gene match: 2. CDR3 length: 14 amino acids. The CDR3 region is CASRGQGSNQPQHF. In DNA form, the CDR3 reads TGTGCCAGCAGAGGACAGGGCAGCAATCAGCCCCAGCATTTT.

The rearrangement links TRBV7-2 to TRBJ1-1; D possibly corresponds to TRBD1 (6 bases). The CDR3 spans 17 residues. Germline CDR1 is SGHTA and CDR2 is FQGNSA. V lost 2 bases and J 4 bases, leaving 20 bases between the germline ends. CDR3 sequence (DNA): TGTGCCAGCAGCTTAATACGGGGGGCGAGTTTGGCCACTGAAGCTTTCTTT. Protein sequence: CASSLIRGASLATEAFF.

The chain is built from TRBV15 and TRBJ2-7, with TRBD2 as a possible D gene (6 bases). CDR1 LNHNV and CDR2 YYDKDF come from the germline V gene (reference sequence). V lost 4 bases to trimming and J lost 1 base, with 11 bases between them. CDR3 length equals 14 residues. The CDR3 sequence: CATSNSGGSYEQYF. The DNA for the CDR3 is TGTGCCACCAGCAATAGCGGAGGTTCCTACGAGCAGTACTTC.

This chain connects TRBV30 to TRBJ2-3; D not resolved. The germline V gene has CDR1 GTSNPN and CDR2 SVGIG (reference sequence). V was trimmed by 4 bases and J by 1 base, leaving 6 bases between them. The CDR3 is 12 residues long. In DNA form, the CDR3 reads TGTGCCTGGACCCCGGGCACAGATACGCAGTATTTT. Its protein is CAWTPGTDTQYF.